This TCR beta chain was captured in a study of sequential checkpoint blockade in melanoma. As for the study in general: After nivolumab or ipilimumab alone, 20 to 25 patients had week-13 rebiopsies.

Study results and limitations: Clinical benefit was about 30 times likelier when tumor T-cell fraction and clonality increased.

As to this clone: Its antigen is not identified.

This table comes from immunoSEQ multiplex PCR, and its TCRdb copy is limited to in-frame clones, with some not included. In the table there are a few thousand clones, approximately 24% of which are singletons. This sample's treatment: randomized to nivolumab then ipilimumab (arm A) or the reverse (arm B). Trimming removed 6 bases from V and 9 bases from J, with 12 bases in between. In germline, CDR1 is MNHGY, CDR2 SAAAGT. The CDR3 is 12 residues long. The rearrangement uses TRBV6-8 and TRBJ2-1, with D hard to call. The sample in question was tumor tissue (inferred from file names), obtained from a patient given nivolumab and ipilimumab in sequence. This TCR was recovered from a human donor with melanoma. The CDR3 sequence: CASSSSTGEQFF. The CDR3 bases are TGTGCCAGCAGCTCTAGTACCGGTGAGCAGTTCTTC.